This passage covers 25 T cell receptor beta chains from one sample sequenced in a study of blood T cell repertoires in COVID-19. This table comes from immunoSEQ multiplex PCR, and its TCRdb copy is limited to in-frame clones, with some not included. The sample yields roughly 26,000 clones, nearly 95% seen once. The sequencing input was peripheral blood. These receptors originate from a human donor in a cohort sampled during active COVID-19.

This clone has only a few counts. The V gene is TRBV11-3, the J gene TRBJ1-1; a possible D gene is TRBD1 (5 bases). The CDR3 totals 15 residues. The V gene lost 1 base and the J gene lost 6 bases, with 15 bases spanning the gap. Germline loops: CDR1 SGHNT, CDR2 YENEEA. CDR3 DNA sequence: TGTGCCAGCAGCTTAGCAAGGGGCAGGACCGCTGAAGCTTTCTTT. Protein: CASSLARGRTAEAFF.

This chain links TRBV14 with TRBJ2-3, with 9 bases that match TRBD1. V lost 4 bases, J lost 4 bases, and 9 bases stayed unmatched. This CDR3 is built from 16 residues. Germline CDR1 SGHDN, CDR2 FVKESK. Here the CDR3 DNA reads TGTGCCAGCAGCCCCCTGACAGGGGGTATAGCAGATACGCAGTATTTT. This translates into CASSPLTGGIADTQYF.

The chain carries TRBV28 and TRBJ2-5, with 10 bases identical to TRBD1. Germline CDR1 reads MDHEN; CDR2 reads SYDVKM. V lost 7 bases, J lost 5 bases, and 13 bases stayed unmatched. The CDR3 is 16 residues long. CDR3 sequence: CASTNSRDRGLETQYF. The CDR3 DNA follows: TGTGCCAGCACTAATTCTAGGGACAGGGGTCTGGAGACCCAGTACTTC.

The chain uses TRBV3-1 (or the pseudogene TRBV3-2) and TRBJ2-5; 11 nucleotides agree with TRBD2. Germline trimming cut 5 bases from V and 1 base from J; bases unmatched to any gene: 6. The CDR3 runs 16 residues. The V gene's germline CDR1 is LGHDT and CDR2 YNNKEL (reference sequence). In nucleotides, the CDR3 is TGTGCCAGCAGCTTCGTACTAGCGGGGGTCCAAGAGACCCAGTACTTC. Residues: CASSFVLAGVQETQYF.

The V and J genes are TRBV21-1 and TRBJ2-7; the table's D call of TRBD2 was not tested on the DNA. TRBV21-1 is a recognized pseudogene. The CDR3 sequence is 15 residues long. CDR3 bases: TGTGCCAGCAGCAAGAGGGTGGTGGACCGAACCGAGCAGTACTTC. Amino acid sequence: CASSKRVVDRTEQYF.

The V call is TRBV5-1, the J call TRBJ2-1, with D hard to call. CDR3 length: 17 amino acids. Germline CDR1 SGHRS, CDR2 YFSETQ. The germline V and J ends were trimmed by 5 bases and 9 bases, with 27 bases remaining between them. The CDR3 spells CASSPGSFQVRGPEQFF. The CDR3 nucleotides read TGCGCCAGCAGTCCTGGCTCGTTTCAGGTCCGTGGGCCTGAGCAGTTCTTC.

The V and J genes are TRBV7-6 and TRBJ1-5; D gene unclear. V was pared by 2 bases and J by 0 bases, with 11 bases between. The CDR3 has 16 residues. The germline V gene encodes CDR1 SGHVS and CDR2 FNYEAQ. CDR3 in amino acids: CASSLFPRNSNQPQHF. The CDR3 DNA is TGTGCCAGCAGCTTATTTCCCAGGAATAGCAATCAGCCCCAGCATTTT.

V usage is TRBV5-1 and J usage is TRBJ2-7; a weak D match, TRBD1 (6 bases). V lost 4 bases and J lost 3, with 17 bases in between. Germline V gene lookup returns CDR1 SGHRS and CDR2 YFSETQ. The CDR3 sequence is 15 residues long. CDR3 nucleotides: TGCGCCAGCAGCCCTTTACAGGGATCCCACTACGAGCAGTACTTC. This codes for CASSPLQGSHYEQYF.

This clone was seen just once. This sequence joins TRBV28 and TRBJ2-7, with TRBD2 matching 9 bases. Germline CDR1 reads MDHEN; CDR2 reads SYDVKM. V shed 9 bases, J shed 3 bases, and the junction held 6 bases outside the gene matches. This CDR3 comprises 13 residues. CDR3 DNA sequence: TGTGCCAGTTCCGCGGGAGGGGACTACGAGCAGTACTTC. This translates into CASSAGGDYEQYF.

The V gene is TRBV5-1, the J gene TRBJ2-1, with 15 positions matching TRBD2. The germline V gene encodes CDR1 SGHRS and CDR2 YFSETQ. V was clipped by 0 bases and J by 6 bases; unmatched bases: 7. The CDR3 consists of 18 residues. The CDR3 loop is CASSLARTSGRDRNEQFF. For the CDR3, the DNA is TGCGCCAGCAGCTTGGCCAGGACTAGCGGGAGGGATCGCAATGAGCAGTTCTTC. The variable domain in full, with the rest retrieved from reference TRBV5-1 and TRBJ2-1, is KAGVTQTPRYLIKTRGQQVTLSCSPISGHRSVSWYQQTPGQGLQFLFEYFSETQRNKGNFPGRFSGRQFSNSRSEMNVSTLELGDSALYLCASSLARTSGRDRNEQFFGPGTRLTVL.

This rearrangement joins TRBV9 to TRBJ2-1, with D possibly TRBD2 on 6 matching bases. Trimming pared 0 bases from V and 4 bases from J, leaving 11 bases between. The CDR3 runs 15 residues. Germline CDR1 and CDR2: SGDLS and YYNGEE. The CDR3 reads CASSVVSGAYNEQFF. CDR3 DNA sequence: TGTGCCAGCAGCGTAGTTAGCGGAGCTTACAATGAGCAGTTCTTC.

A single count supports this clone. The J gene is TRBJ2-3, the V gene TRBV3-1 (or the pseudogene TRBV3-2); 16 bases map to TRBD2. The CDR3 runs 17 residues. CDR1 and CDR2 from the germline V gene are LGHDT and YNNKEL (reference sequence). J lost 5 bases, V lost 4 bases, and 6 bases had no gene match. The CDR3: CASSLMGTSGGGDTQYF. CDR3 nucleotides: TGTGCCAGCAGCCTCATGGGGACTAGCGGGGGGGGAGATACGCAGTATTTT.

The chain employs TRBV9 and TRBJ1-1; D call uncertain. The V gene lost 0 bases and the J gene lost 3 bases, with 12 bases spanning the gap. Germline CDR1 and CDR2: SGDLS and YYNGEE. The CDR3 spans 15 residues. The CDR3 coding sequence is TGTGCCAGCAGCGTAGACCCGCGAGCCTACACTGAAGCTTTCTTT. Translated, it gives CASSVDPRAYTEAFF.

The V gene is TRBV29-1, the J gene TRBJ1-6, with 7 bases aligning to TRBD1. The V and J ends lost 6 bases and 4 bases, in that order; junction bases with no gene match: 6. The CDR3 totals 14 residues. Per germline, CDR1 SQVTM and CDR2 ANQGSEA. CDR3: CSVQTGTYNSPLHF. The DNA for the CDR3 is TGCAGCGTACAGACAGGGACATATAATTCACCCCTCCACTTT.

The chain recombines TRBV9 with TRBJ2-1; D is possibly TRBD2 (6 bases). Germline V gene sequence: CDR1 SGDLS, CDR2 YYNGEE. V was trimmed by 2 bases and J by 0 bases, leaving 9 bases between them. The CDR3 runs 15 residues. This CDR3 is CASSVQEGSYNEQFF. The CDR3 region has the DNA TGTGCCAGCAGCGTTCAGGAGGGCTCCTACAATGAGCAGTTCTTC. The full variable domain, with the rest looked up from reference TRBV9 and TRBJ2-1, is DSGVTQTPKHLITATGQRVTLRCSPRSGDLSVYWYQQSLDQGLQFLIQYYNGEERAKGNILERFSAQQFPDLHSELNLSSLELGDSALYFCASSVQEGSYNEQFFGPGTRLTVL.

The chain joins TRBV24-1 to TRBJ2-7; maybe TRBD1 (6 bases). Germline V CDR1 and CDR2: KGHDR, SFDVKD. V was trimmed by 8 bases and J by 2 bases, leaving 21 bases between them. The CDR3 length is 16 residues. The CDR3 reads CATTKLGQTIPYEQYF. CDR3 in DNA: TGTGCCACCACCAAACTCGGACAGACCATCCCCTACGAGCAGTACTTC.

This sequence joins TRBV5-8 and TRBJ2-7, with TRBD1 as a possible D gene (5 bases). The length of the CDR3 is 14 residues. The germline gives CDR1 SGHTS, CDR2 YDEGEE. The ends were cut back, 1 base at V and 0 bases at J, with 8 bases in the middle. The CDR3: CASSLQGVSYEQYF. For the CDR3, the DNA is TGTGCCAGCAGCTTGCAGGGTGTCTCCTACGAGCAGTACTTC.

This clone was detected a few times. The CDR3 DNA follows: TGTGCCACCAGTGATTCCCGCTATACAGGGAATGGCTACACCTTC. This gives the protein CATSDSRYTGNGYTF. The rearrangement links TRBV24-1 to TRBJ1-2, with D perhaps matching TRBD1 (6 bases). Germline CDR1 is KGHDR and CDR2 is SFDVKD. This CDR3 contains 15 residues. The germline V and J ends were trimmed by 2 bases and 6 bases, with 15 bases remaining between them.

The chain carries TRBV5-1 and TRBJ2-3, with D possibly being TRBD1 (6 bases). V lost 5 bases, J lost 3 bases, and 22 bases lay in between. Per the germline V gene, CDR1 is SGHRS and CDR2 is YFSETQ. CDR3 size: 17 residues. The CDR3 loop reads CASSTPTPGTGTDTQYF. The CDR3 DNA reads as TGCGCCAGCAGTACACCGACCCCGGGAACAGGGACAGATACGCAGTATTTT.

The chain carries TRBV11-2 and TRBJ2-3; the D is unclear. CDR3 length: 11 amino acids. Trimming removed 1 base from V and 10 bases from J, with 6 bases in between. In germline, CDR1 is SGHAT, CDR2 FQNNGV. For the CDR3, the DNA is TGTGCCAGCAGCTTAGGCGGTCCGCAGTATTTT. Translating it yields CASSLGGPQYF.

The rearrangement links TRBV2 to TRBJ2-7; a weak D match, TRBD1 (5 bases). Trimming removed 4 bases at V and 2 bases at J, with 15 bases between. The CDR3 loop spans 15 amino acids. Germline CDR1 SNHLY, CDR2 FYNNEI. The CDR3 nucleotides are TGTGCCAGCAGTGTGGACGCAGGGCCGACCTACGAGCAGTACTTC. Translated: CASSVDAGPTYEQYF. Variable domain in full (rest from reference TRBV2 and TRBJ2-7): EPEVTQTPSHQVTQMGQEVILRCVPISNHLYFYWYRQILGQKVEFLVSFYNNEISEKSEIFDDQFSVERPDGSNFTLKIRSTKLEDSAMYFCASSVDAGPTYEQYFGPGTRLTVT.

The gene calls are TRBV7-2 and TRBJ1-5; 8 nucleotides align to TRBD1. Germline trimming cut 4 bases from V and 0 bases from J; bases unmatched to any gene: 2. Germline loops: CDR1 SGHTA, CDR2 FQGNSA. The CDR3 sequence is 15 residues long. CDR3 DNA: TGTGCCAGCAGCTACGACAGGGGTAGCAATCAGCCCCAGCATTTT. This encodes CASSYDRGSNQPQHF.

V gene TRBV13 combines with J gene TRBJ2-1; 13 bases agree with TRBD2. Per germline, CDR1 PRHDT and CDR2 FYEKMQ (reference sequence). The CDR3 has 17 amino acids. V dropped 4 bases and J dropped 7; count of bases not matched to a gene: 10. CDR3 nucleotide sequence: TGTGCCAGCAGCTACGCCGGACTAGCGGGAGTAGGTAATGAGCAGTTCTTC. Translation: CASSYAGLAGVGNEQFF.

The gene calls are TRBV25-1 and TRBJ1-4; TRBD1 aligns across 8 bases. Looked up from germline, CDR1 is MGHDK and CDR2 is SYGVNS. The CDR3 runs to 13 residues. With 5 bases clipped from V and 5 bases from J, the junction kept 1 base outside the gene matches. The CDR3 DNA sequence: TGTGCCAGCAGTCGACAGGGGAATGAAAAACTGTTTTTT. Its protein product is CASSRQGNEKLFF.

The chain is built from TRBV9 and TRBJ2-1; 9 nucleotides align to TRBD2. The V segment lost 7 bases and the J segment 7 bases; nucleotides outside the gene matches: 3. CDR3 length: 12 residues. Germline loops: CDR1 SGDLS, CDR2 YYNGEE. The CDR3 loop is CASGAGGNEQFF. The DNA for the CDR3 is TGTGCCAGCGGGGCGGGAGGGAATGAGCAGTTCTTC. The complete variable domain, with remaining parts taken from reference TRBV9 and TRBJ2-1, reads DSGVTQTPKHLITATGQRVTLRCSPRSGDLSVYWYQQSLDQGLQFLIQYYNGEERAKGNILERFSAQQFPDLHSELNLSSLELGDSALYFCASGAGGNEQFFGPGTRLTVL.